Listed here are 18 T cell receptor beta chains from one sample, sequenced in a study of cytomegalovirus exposure and HLA in healthy donors. PCR used 60 Vbeta primers and 13 Jbeta primers. Clones were read by immunoSEQ multiplex PCR, and TCRdb kept only the in-frame ones, dropping some. The sample has around 100,000 clones; approximately 76% are singletons. Specimen: PBMCs. Source of these receptors: a woman in her sixties in good health and CMV-seropositive.

V gene TRBV5-4 combines with J gene TRBJ1-1, with 8 bases matching TRBD1. CDR1 is SGHNT, CDR2 YYREEE, per germline (reference sequence). J was trimmed by 8 bases and V by 0 bases; bases with no gene match: 6. The CDR3 is made up of 14 amino acids. DNA for the CDR3: TGTGCCAGCAGCTTGGCCGGACAGGGTGTGGAAGCTTTCTTT. Its translation is CASSLAGQGVEAFF.

This chain connects TRBV10-3 to TRBJ2-3; 10 bases agree with TRBD2. Germline-derived CDR1 and CDR2 are ENHRY and SYGVKD. CDR3 length: 15 residues. V lost 7 bases and J lost 0; bases outside the gene matches: 4. CDR3 region: CAIMGTSESTDTQYF. Here the CDR3 DNA reads TGTGCCATCATGGGGACTAGCGAAAGCACAGATACGCAGTATTTT.

This clone has more than one count but fewer than ten. This chain joins TRBV29-1 and TRBJ1-1; the D is unclear. V dropped 6 bases and J dropped 4 bases, with 12 bases sitting between them. CDR1 and CDR2 (germline): SQVTM, ANQGSEA. This CDR3 comprises 12 residues. CDR3 bases: TGCAGCGTCGCCCCTTCGGTCACTGAAGCTTTCTTT. Protein product: CSVAPSVTEAFF.

This clone is a singleton in its sample. This chain connects TRBV15 to TRBJ2-5, with TRBD2 matching over 10 bases. CDR1 is LNHNV, CDR2 YYDKDF, per germline (reference sequence). This CDR3 spans 13 amino acids. V shed 9 bases and J 5 bases; nucleotides not matched to a gene: 6. The CDR3 spells CATSKGLAETQYF. The DNA for the CDR3 is TGTGCCACTTCAAAGGGACTAGCGGAGACCCAGTACTTC.

The chain combines TRBV10-2 with TRBJ2-1; TRBD2 matches 7 bases. This CDR3 has 14 residues. J was trimmed by 4 bases and V by 5 bases; bases with no gene match: 5. Germline V gives CDR1 WSHSY, CDR2 SAAADI. This chain's CDR3 is CASSFSSGYNEQFF. The CDR3 nucleotides read TGCGCCAGCAGTTTCTCTAGCGGATACAATGAGCAGTTCTTC.

This chain connects TRBV30 to TRBJ1-5; the D is unclear. The CDR3 covers 17 residues. Trimming stripped 0 bases from V and 0 bases from J, with 15 bases between. Germline V gene data show CDR1 as GTSNPN and CDR2 as SVGIG (reference sequence). Here the CDR3 DNA reads TGTGCCTGGAGTGTACTTAGCGCAGAGATTAGCAATCAGCCCCAGCATTTT. Encoded protein: CAWSVLSAEISNQPQHF.

This clone was seen a few times. The chain uses TRBV5-1 and TRBJ2-5, with D hard to call. The end of the DNA is better explained by TRBJ2-7, so the J call may be wrong. This CDR3 is built from 13 residues. Germline V gene sequence: CDR1 SGHRS, CDR2 YFSETQ. The CDR3 DNA follows: TGCGCCAGCAGCTTGGCCCCGTCCTACGAGCAGTACTTC. It translates to CASSLAPSYEQYF.

V gene TRBV2 combines with J gene TRBJ2-3, with 11 bases fitting TRBD2. Germline loops: CDR1 SNHLY, CDR2 FYNNEI. The length of the CDR3 is 15 residues. Trimming at V came to 7 bases and at J to 2 bases, leaving 5 bases not matched to a gene. The CDR3 nucleotides are TGTGCCAGCAAAAGACTAGCGGGGCCCACAGATACGCAGTATTTT. This translates into CASKRLAGPTDTQYF.

The chain combines TRBV6-1 with TRBJ2-1; 8 positions match TRBD1. The CDR3 has 16 amino acids. The J segment lost 0 bases and the V segment lost 3 bases, leaving 4 bases of the junction unmatched. Germline CDR1 reads MNHNS; CDR2 reads SASEGT. The CDR3 DNA reads as TGTGCCAGCAGTGATTGGGACAGGACCTCCTACAATGAGCAGTTCTTC. It specifies CASSDWDRTSYNEQFF.

The chain recombines TRBV27 with TRBJ1-2; possible D gene TRBD1, 5 bases. The CDR3 contains 14 residues. From germline, CDR1 is MNHEY and CDR2 SMNVEV (reference sequence). The ends were cut back, 8 bases at V and 6 bases at J, with 19 bases in the middle. The CDR3 nucleotides read TGTGCCAGCGGCGCAGGGAACTTCATAAATGGCTACACCTTC. It is translated as CASGAGNFINGYTF.

This chain links TRBV5-1 with TRBJ1-4; D is ambiguous. Germline lookup yields CDR1 SGHRS and CDR2 YFSETQ. This CDR3 has 16 residues. Trimming took off 0 bases at V and 4 bases at J, with 13 bases between the two ends. This chain's CDR3 is CASSLAVGVSNEKLFF. The CDR3 DNA reads TGCGCCAGCAGCTTGGCGGTCGGGGTTAGTAATGAAAAACTGTTTTTT.

The chain has TRBV30 and TRBJ2-3; TRBD2 might be the D (6 bases). Germline CDR1 GTSNPN, CDR2 SVGIG (reference sequence). There are 15 residues in the CDR3. Trimming shortened V by 2 bases and J by 4 bases, and 16 bases separated the two germline ends. The CDR3, as DNA: TGTGCCTGGAGTATGGTAGCGGCGAACGCAGATACGCAGTATTTT. Translation gives CAWSMVAANADTQYF.

V usage is TRBV4-1 and J usage is TRBJ2-1; a possible D gene is TRBD1 (6 bases). Germline loops: CDR1 MGHRA, CDR2 YSYEKL. The CDR3 runs 14 residues. V was cut by 0 bases and J by 6 bases, with 9 bases left in between. In DNA, the CDR3 is TGCGCCAGCAGCCAAGAGGGGGCACGCAATGAGCAGTTCTTC. It specifies CASSQEGARNEQFF.

A few counts support this clone. The rearrangement joins TRBV25-1 to TRBJ1-4; D not resolved. Germline V gene sequence: CDR1 MGHDK, CDR2 SYGVNS. CDR3 length equals 13 residues. Trimming pared 3 bases from V and 8 bases from J, leaving 10 bases between. The CDR3 loop reads CASSEVGMEKLFF. The CDR3 DNA reads as TGTGCCAGCAGTGAGGTCGGGATGGAAAAACTGTTTTTT.

The V gene is TRBV2, the J gene TRBJ2-7; the match to TRBD2 covers 10 bases. The V segment lost 5 bases and the J segment 0 bases; nucleotides outside the gene matches: 4. The CDR3 spans 15 residues. Germline assignment: CDR1 SNHLY and CDR2 FYNNEI. The CDR3 reads CASSISGRYSYEQYF. Written as DNA, the CDR3 is TGTGCCAGCAGTATTAGCGGGAGGTACTCCTACGAGCAGTACTTC.

The chain links TRBV5-1 to TRBJ2-1; D perhaps matches TRBD2 (5 bases). V gave up 7 bases and J gave up 4 bases, with 15 bases separating them. In germline, CDR1 is SGHRS, CDR2 YFSETQ. The CDR3 has 14 amino acids. This CDR3 reads CASAGLNSYNEQFF. The CDR3 DNA follows: TGCGCCAGCGCGGGCTTGAATTCGTACAATGAGCAGTTCTTC.

CDR3 in amino acids: CASGWGGNTEAFF. CDR3 bases: TGTGCTAGTGGCTGGGGGGGGAACACTGAAGCTTTCTTT. The chain couples TRBV12-5 to TRBJ1-1; D may be TRBD1 (5 bases). This CDR3 has 13 amino acids. CDR1 LGHNT and CDR2 FRNRAP come from the germline V gene. The V end was cut by 6 bases, the J end by 1 base, with 9 bases between.

This clone appeared a few times. The gene calls are TRBV28 and TRBJ1-4; 9 bases are a match to TRBD1. Germline CDR1 MDHEN, CDR2 SYDVKM. The CDR3 has 14 amino acids. V lost 3 bases to trimming and J lost 6 bases; unmatched junction nucleotides: 2. DNA of the CDR3: TGTGCCAGCAGTTTCGGACAGGGGTATGAAAAACTGTTTTTT. Translating it yields CASSFGQGYEKLFF.